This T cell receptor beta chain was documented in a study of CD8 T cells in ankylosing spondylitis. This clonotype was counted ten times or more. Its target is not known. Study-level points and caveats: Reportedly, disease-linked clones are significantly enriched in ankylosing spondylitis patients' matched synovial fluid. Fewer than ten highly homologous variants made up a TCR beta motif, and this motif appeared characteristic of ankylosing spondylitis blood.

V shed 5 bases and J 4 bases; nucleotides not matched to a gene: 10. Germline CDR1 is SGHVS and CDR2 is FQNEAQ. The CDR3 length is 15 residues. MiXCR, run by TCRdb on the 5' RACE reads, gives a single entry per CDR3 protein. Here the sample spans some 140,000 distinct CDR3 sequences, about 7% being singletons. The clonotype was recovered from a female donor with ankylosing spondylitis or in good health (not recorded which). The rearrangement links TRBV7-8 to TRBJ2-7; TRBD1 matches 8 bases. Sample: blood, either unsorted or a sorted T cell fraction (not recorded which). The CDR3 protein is CASSGTGTGQYEQYF. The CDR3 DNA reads TGTGCCAGCAGCGGAACCGGGACAGGACAGTACGAGCAGTACTTC.